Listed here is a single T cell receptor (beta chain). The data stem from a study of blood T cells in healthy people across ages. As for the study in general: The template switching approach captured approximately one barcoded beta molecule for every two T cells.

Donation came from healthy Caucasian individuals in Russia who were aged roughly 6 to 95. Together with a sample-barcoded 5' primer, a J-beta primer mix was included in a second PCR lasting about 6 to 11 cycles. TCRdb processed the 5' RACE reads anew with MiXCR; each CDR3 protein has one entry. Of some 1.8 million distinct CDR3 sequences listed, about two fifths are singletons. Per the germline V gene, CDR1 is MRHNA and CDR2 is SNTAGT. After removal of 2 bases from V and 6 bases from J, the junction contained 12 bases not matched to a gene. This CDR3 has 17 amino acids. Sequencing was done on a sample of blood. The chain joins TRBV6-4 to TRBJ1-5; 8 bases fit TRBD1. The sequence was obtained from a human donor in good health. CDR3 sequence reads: CASSDALSGQGGQPQHF. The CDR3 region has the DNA TGTGCCAGCAGTGACGCTCTGTCTGGACAGGGCGGTCAGCCCCAGCATTTT.